What follows describes a single T cell receptor beta chain. The antigen is not known. The sample is drawn from a study of OX40 agonist ivuxolimab in advanced cancers. Overall study context: Every 2 weeks, ivuxolimab was infused into the patients intravenously at between 0.01 and 10 mg/kg. Allowance was made for prior anti-PD-1, anti-PD-L1 or anti-CTLA-4 therapy, and 40% to 45% had some. Three patients, one with hepatocellular carcinoma and two with cutaneous melanoma, achieved partial responses. Study outcomes and limitations: CD4+ and CD8+ blood T cells expanded clonally by week 6 at 0.1 to 3.0 mg/kg.

This CDR3 is 14 amino acids long. From germline, CDR1 is MNHEY and CDR2 SVGAGI. Trimming left V 3 bases short and J 3 bases short, with 9 bases between. Assay used: immunoSEQ multiplex PCR; TCRdb lists only in-frame clones, some missing. The repertoire consists of tens of thousands of clones, with roughly 92% occurring once and the leading ten covering around 20%. The rearrangement joins TRBV6-5 to TRBJ1-3; no reliable D call. The sequence was obtained from an adult with an advanced solid tumor such as melanoma, head and neck, liver or kidney cancer. Sequenced here: CD4+ or CD8+ T cells sorted from blood, sampled in a trial of the OX40 agonist ivuxolimab. CDR3 sequence reads: CASSYSDGGNTIYF. The CDR3 DNA sequence: TGTGCCAGCAGTTATTCGGACGGTGGAAACACCATATATTTT.